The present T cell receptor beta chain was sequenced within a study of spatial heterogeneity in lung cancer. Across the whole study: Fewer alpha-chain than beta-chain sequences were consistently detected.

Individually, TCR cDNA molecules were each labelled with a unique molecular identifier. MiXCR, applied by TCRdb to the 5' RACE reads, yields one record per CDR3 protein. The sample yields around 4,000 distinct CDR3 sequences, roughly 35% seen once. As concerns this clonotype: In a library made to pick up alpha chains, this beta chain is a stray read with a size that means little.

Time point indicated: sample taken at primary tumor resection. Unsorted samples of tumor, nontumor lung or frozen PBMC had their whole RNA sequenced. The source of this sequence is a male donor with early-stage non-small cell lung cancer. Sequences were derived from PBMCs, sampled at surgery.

The CDR3 DNA is TGTGCCAGCGGCCTCGCGGGGAGGGGTTCAGATACGCAGTATTTT. As protein: CASGLAGRGSDTQYF. The rearrangement links TRBV7-3 to TRBJ2-3; 7 bases match TRBD2. The CDR3 length is 15 residues. Per germline, CDR1 SGHTA and CDR2 FQGTGA. The V gene end was trimmed by 8 bases and the J gene end by 4 bases; junction bases not matched to a gene: 12.